These 20 T cell receptor beta chains came from one sample sequenced in a study of CD8 T cells in Susac syndrome. When the RNA was reverse transcribed, random hexamers were used with an input of roughly 0.45 to 1 ug. One entry per CDR3 protein, called by TCRdb with MiXCR from the immunoSEQ multiplex PCR reads. The sample records tens of thousands of distinct CDR3 sequences, roughly 90% being singletons. Input material: CD8+ T cells from PBMCs. The receptor set was obtained from a human donor with multiple sclerosis.

The count of this clonotype is one. The chain combines TRBV11-2 with TRBJ2-3, with 12 bases aligning to TRBD2. CDR3 length equals 15 residues. V gave up 5 bases and J gave up 6 bases; unmatched junction bases: 6. Germline V CDR1 and CDR2: SGHAT, FQNNGV. This chain's CDR3 is CASSLLAGGEDTQYF. The CDR3 bases are TGTGCCAGCAGCCTTCTAGCGGGAGGGGAGGATACGCAGTATTTT.

This clonotype came up once. The chain combines TRBV29-1 with TRBJ2-7; tentatively, D is TRBD1 (5 bases). The germline V gene has CDR1 SQVTM and CDR2 ANQGSEA. This CDR3 is 13 amino acids long. Trimming took 5 bases from V and 1 from J, leaving 12 bases between them. The CDR3 nucleotides are TGCAGCGTTTCGACAGAAATTTCCTACGAGCAGTACTTC. Protein product: CSVSTEISYEQYF.

The rearrangement uses TRBV29-1 and TRBJ2-5; no definite D call. CDR3 length: 12 residues. The germline V gene has CDR1 SQVTM and CDR2 ANQGSEA. The V gene lost 4 bases and the J gene lost 1 base, with 7 bases spanning the gap. CDR3 loop: CSVAGSQETQYF. The CDR3 coding sequence is TGCAGCGTTGCCGGTAGCCAAGAGACCCAGTACTTC.

The chain joins TRBV5-4 to TRBJ1-1; D might be TRBD1 (5 bases). The CDR3 has 12 residues. The V end was cut by 4 bases, the J end by 7 bases, with 11 bases between. CDR1 is SGHNT and CDR2 is YYREEE in the germline V gene (reference sequence). The CDR3 is CASSLRQLEAFF. The CDR3 region has the DNA TGTGCCAGCAGCCTTCGACAGCTTGAAGCTTTCTTT.

The CDR3 bases are TGTGCCAGCAGTATCGGACAGGGGGCTGAAGCTTTCTTT. It is translated as CASSIGQGAEAFF. J is TRBJ1-1 and V is TRBV6-5; 10 nucleotides line up with TRBD1. Germline values: CDR1 MNHEY, CDR2 SVGAGI. The CDR3 contains 13 residues. V lost 5 bases and J lost 6; bases outside the gene matches: 3.

This chain joins TRBV6-5 and TRBJ2-2; D call uncertain. V lost 5 bases and J 6 bases, leaving 10 bases between the germline ends. This CDR3 contains 13 residues. Germline loops: CDR1 MNHEY, CDR2 SVGAGI. CDR3 protein: CASSLVAPGELFF. The CDR3 DNA reads as TGTGCCAGCAGTCTGGTGGCCCCCGGGGAGCTGTTTTTT.

The rearrangement uses TRBV5-1 and TRBJ2-2; no firm D call. This CDR3 is built from 15 residues. CDR1 is SGHRS and CDR2 is YFSETQ in the germline V gene. Trimming cost V 5 bases and J 5 bases, with 16 bases left between them. The chain's CDR3 is CASRGRSLGTGELFF. CDR3 DNA sequence: TGCGCCAGCAGAGGGCGGTCCCTCGGGACCGGGGAGCTGTTTTTT.

The gene calls are TRBV5-6 and TRBJ2-3; the D gene is possibly TRBD2 (5 bases). CDR3 length equals 14 residues. The ends were cut back, 0 bases at V and 3 bases at J, with 8 bases in the middle. Germline assignment: CDR1 SGHDT and CDR2 YYEEEE. The CDR3 nucleotides are TGTGCCAGCAGCTTGGCGCTAGCAACAGATACGCAGTATTTT. Translating gives CASSLALATDTQYF.

The chain couples TRBV5-4 to TRBJ1-2; the D is unclear. CDR3 length equals 13 residues. V gave up 4 bases and J gave up 4 bases, with 11 bases separating them. Germline CDR1 reads SGHNT; CDR2 reads YYREEE (reference sequence). CDR3 sequence: CASSHGNPYGYTF. The CDR3 DNA follows: TGTGCCAGCAGCCATGGAAACCCCTATGGCTACACCTTC.

The chain carries TRBV20-1 and TRBJ2-7; tentatively, D is TRBD2 (6 bases). V was pared by 4 bases and J by 0 bases, with 13 bases between. The CDR3 runs to 14 residues. Germline CDR1 DFQATT, CDR2 SNEGSKA (reference sequence). Written as DNA, the CDR3 is TGCAGTGCTATTAGTAGGGACTTCTCCTACGAGCAGTACTTC. Protein: CSAISRDFSYEQYF.

The chain links TRBV18 to TRBJ2-2; TRBD2 is a possible D gene (6 bases). The V end lost 6 bases, the J end lost 4 bases, and 15 bases lay between the germline ends. Germline values: CDR1 KGHSH, CDR2 LQKENI. The CDR3 has 15 residues. The DNA for the CDR3 is TGTGCCAGCTCCCCAGGAGGGCCGGGCACCGGGGAGCTGTTTTTT. Translation: CASSPGGPGTGELFF.

The chain recombines TRBV12-3 or TRBV12-4 with TRBJ1-3, with D hard to call. The germline V and J ends were trimmed by 3 bases and 2 bases, with 11 bases remaining between them. The CDR3 is made up of 15 amino acids. This CDR3 reads CASSFSEGPGNTIYF. DNA for the CDR3: TGTGCCAGCAGTTTCTCAGAGGGTCCTGGAAACACCATATATTTT.

The rearrangement links TRBV24-1 to TRBJ2-5, with 9 bases matching TRBD2. Germline V gene data show CDR1 as KGHDR and CDR2 as SFDVKD. J lost 2 bases, V lost 2 bases, and 5 bases had no gene match. This CDR3 region has 16 residues. Here the CDR3 reads CATSDSTSGEQETQYF. Here the CDR3 DNA reads TGTGCCACCAGTGATTCGACTAGCGGAGAGCAAGAGACCCAGTACTTC.

This chain connects TRBV7-9 to TRBJ2-4; unclear D gene. The germline gives CDR1 SEHNR, CDR2 FQNEAQ (reference sequence). V was cut by 5 bases and J by 8 bases, with 13 bases left in between. This CDR3 has 13 amino acids. The CDR3 nucleotides read TGTGCCAGCAGCCCCAGCCGGGCGGACATTCAGTACTTC. Protein product: CASSPSRADIQYF.

The count of this clonotype is one. The chain carries TRBV28 and TRBJ2-3, with 11 bases identical to TRBD1. The CDR3 is made up of 14 amino acids. Germline V gives CDR1 MDHEN, CDR2 SYDVKM. V was pared by 4 bases and J by 3 bases, with 0 bases of the junction left unmatched. CDR3 residues: CASSWDRGTDTQYF. For the CDR3, the DNA is TGTGCCAGCAGTTGGGACAGGGGGACAGATACGCAGTATTTT.

The CDR3 spells CASSPGFVHTDTQYF. The CDR3 DNA follows: TGTGCCAGCAGCCCAGGGTTCGTTCACACAGATACGCAGTATTTT. The V call is TRBV7-3, the J call TRBJ2-3, with a tentative D call TRBD1 (5 bases). The CDR3 loop spans 15 amino acids. Trimming removed 5 bases from V and 2 bases from J, with 14 bases in between. Germline CDR1 and CDR2: SGHTA and FQGTGA.

V and J are TRBV30 and TRBJ2-2; D ambiguous. Germline V lookup: CDR1 GTSNPN, CDR2 SVGIG (reference sequence). The CDR3 has 13 residues. Trimming pared 3 bases from V and 0 bases from J, leaving 5 bases between. CDR3 DNA: TGTGCCTGGAGGGAATCGAACACCGGGGAGCTGTTTTTT. This encodes CAWRESNTGELFF.

V and J are TRBV11-2 and TRBJ2-7, with D possibly matching TRBD2 (5 bases). V gave up 2 bases and J gave up 6 bases, with 17 bases separating them. Per germline, CDR1 SGHAT and CDR2 FQNNGV. The CDR3 extends over 15 amino acids. The DNA for the CDR3 is TGTGCCAGCAGCTTACATCGCGTGGATCGGGGCGAGCAGTACTTC. Encoded protein: CASSLHRVDRGEQYF. Supplemented by reference TRBV11-2 and TRBJ2-7, the full variable domain reads EAGVAQSPRYKIIEKRQSVAFWCNPISGHATLYWYQQILGQGPKLLIQFQNNGVVDDSQLPKDRFSAERLKGVDSTLKIQPAKLEDSAVYLCASSLHRVDRGEQYFGPGTRLTVT.

The chain combines TRBV5-6 with TRBJ2-7; D gene unclear. In germline, CDR1 is SGHDT, CDR2 YYEEEE. The germline V and J ends were trimmed by 3 bases and 12 bases, with 16 bases remaining between them. The CDR3 has 12 amino acids. The DNA for the CDR3 is TGTGCCAGCAGCTCAGCCCTAGAGGTTCTGTACTTC. This sequence encodes CASSSALEVLYF.

The gene calls are TRBV30 and TRBJ2-7; 7 bases fit TRBD1. V shed 4 bases, J shed 7 bases, and the junction held 10 bases outside the gene matches. Germline V CDR1 and CDR2: GTSNPN, SVGIG (reference sequence). The CDR3 contains 13 residues. The CDR3 sequence: CAWKQGIFSEQYF. The CDR3 region has the DNA TGTGCCTGGAAACAGGGGATCTTTAGTGAGCAGTACTTC.